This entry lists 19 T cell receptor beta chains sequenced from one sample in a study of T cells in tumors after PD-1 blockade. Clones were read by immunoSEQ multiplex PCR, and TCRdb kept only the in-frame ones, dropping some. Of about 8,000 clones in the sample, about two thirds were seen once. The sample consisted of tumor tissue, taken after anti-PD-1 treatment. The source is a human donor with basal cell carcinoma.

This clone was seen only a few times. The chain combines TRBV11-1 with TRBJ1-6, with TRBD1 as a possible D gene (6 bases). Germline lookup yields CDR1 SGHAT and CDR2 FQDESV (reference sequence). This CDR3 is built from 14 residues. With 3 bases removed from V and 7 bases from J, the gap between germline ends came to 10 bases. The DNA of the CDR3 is TGTGCCAGCAGCTTCCAGGGGACCAATTCACCCCTCCACTTT. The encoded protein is CASSFQGTNSPLHF. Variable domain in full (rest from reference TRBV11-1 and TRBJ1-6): EAEVAQSPRYKITEKSQAVAFWCDPISGHATLYWYRQILGQGPELLVQFQDESVVDDSQLPKDRFSAERLKGVDSTLKIQPAELGDSAMYLCASSFQGTNSPLHFGNGTRLTVT.

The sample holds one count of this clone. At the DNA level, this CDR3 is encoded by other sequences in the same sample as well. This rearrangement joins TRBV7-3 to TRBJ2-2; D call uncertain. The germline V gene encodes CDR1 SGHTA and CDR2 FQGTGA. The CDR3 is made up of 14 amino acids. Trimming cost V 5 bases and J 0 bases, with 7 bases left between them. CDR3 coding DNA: TGTGCCAGCAGCCACTACGCGAACACCGGGGAGCTGTTTTTT. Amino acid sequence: CASSHYANTGELFF.

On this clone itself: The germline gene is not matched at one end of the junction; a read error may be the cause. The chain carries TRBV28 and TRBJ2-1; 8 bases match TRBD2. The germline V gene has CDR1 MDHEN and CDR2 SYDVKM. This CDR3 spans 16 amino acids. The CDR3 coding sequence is TGTGCCGGCAGTTTGAGAACTAGCGGAACCTACAATGAGCAGTTCTTC. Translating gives CAGSLRTSGTYNEQFF.

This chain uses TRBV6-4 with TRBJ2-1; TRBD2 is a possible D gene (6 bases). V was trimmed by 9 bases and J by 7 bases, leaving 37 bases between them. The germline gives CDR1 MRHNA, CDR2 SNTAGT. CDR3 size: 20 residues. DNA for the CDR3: TGTGCCAGAACCACGCCCCCCGGGGAACCCGCTTTCCCGGAGGGGAATGAGCAGTTCTTC. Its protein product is CARTTPPGEPAFPEGNEQFF.

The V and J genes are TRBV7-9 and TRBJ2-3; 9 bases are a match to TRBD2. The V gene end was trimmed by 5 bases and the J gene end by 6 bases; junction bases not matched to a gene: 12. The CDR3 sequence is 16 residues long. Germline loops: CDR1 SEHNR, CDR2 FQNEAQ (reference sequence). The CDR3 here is CASSPPGGGAVDTQYF. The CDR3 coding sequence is TGTGCCAGCAGCCCCCCGGGCGGGGGGGCCGTGGATACGCAGTATTTT.

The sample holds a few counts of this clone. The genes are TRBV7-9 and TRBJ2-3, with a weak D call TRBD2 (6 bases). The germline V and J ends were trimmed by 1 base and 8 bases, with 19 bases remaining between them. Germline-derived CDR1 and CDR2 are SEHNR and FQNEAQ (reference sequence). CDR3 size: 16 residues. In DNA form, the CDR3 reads TGTGCCAGCAGCTTAGGAGGGAAAAATCCGGGGGTTACGCAGTATTTT. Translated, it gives CASSLGGKNPGVTQYF.

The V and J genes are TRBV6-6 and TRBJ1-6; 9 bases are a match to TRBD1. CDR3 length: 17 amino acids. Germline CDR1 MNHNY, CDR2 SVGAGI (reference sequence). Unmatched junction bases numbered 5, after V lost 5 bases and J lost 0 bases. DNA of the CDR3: TGTGCCAGCAGTCCATTGACAGGGGGCTCCTATAATTCACCCCTCCACTTT. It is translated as CASSPLTGGSYNSPLHF.

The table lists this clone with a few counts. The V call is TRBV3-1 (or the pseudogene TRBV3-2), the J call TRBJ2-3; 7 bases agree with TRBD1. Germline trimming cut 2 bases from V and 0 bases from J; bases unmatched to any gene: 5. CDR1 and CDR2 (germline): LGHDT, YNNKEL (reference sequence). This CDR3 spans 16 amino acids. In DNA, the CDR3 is TGTGCCAGCAGCCAAAGCCCGGGACAGAGCACAGATACGCAGTATTTT. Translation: CASSQSPGQSTDTQYF.

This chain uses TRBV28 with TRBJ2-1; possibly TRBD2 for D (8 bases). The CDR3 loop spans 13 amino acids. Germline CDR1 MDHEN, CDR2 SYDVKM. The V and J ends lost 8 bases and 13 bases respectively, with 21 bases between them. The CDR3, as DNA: TGTGCCAGCTGGGAGGGGGCGGGAGGTTCTCAGTTCTTC. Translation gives CASWEGAGGSQFF. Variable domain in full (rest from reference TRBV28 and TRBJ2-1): DVKVTQSSRYLVKRTGEKVFLECVQDMDHENMFWYRQDPGLGLRLIYFSYDVKMKEKGDIPEGYSVSREKKERFSLILESASTNQTSMYLCASWEGAGGSQFFGPGTRLTVL.

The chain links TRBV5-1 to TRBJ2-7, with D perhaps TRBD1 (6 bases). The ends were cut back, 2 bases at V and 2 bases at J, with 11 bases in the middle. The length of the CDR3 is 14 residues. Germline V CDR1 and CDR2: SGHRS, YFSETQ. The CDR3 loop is CASSFTTGPYEQYF. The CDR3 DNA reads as TGCGCCAGCAGCTTCACGACAGGCCCCTACGAGCAGTACTTC.

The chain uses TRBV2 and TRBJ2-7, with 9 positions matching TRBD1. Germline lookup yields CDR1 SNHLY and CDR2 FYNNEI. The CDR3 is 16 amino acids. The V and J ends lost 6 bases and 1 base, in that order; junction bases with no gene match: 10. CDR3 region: CASSLTGGFGSYEQYF. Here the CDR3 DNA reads TGTGCCAGCAGCCTGACAGGGGGTTTTGGTTCCTACGAGCAGTACTTC.

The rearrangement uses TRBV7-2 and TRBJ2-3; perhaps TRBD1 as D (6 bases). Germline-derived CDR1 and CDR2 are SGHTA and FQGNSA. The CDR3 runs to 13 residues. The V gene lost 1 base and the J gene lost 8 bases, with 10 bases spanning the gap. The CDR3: CASSLGFRGTQYF. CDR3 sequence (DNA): TGTGCCAGCAGCTTAGGATTCAGGGGTACGCAGTATTTT.

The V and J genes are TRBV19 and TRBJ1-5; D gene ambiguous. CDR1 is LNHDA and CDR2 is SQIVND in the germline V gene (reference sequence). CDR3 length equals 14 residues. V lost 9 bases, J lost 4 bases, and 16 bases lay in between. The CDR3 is CARGSVAGNQPQHF. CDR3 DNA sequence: TGTGCCAGAGGGAGCGTAGCGGGTAATCAGCCCCAGCATTTT.

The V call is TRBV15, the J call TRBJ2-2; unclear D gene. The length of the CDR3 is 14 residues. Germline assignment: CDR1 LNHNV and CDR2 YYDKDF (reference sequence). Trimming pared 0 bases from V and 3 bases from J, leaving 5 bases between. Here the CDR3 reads CATSRDGDTGELFF. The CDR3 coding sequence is TGTGCCACCAGCAGAGATGGAGACACCGGGGAGCTGTTTTTT.

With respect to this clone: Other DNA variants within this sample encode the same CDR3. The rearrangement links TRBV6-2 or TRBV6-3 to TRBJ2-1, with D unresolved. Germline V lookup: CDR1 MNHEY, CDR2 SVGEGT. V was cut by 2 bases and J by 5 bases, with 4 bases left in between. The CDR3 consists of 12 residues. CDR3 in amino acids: CASSYEHNEQFF. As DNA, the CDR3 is TGTGCCAGCAGTTACGAGCACAATGAGCAGTTCTTC.

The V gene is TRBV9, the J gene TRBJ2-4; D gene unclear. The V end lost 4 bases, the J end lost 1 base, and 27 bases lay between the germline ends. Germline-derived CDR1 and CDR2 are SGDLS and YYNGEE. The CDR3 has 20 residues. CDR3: CASSPLMGRGPLRAKNIQYF. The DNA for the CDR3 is TGTGCCAGCAGCCCCCTTATGGGCAGAGGACCTCTTCGGGCCAAAAACATTCAGTACTTC.

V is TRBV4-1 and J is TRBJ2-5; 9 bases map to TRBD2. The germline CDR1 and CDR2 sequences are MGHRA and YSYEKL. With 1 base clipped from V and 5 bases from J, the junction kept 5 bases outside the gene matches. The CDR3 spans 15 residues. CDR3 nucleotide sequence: TGCGCCAGCAGCCAAGGTGGTAGCGGGAGCGAGACCCAGTACTTC. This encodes CASSQGGSGSETQYF.

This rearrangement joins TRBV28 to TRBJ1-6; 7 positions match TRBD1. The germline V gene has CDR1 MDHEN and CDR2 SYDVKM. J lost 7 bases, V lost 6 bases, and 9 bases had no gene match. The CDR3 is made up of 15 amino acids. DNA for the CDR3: TGTGCCAGCAGCCGTCGACAGGGTGAGAATTCACCCCTCCACTTT. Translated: CASSRRQGENSPLHF. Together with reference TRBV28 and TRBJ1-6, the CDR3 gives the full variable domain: DVKVTQSSRYLVKRTGEKVFLECVQDMDHENMFWYRQDPGLGLRLIYFSYDVKMKEKGDIPEGYSVSREKKERFSLILESASTNQTSMYLCASSRRQGENSPLHFGNGTRLTVT.

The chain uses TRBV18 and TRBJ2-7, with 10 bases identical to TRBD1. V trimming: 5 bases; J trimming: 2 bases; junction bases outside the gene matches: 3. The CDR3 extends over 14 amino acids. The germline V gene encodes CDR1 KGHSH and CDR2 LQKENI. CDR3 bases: TGTGCCAGCTCAACCGGGACAGGGGCCTACGAGCAGTACTTC. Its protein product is CASSTGTGAYEQYF.